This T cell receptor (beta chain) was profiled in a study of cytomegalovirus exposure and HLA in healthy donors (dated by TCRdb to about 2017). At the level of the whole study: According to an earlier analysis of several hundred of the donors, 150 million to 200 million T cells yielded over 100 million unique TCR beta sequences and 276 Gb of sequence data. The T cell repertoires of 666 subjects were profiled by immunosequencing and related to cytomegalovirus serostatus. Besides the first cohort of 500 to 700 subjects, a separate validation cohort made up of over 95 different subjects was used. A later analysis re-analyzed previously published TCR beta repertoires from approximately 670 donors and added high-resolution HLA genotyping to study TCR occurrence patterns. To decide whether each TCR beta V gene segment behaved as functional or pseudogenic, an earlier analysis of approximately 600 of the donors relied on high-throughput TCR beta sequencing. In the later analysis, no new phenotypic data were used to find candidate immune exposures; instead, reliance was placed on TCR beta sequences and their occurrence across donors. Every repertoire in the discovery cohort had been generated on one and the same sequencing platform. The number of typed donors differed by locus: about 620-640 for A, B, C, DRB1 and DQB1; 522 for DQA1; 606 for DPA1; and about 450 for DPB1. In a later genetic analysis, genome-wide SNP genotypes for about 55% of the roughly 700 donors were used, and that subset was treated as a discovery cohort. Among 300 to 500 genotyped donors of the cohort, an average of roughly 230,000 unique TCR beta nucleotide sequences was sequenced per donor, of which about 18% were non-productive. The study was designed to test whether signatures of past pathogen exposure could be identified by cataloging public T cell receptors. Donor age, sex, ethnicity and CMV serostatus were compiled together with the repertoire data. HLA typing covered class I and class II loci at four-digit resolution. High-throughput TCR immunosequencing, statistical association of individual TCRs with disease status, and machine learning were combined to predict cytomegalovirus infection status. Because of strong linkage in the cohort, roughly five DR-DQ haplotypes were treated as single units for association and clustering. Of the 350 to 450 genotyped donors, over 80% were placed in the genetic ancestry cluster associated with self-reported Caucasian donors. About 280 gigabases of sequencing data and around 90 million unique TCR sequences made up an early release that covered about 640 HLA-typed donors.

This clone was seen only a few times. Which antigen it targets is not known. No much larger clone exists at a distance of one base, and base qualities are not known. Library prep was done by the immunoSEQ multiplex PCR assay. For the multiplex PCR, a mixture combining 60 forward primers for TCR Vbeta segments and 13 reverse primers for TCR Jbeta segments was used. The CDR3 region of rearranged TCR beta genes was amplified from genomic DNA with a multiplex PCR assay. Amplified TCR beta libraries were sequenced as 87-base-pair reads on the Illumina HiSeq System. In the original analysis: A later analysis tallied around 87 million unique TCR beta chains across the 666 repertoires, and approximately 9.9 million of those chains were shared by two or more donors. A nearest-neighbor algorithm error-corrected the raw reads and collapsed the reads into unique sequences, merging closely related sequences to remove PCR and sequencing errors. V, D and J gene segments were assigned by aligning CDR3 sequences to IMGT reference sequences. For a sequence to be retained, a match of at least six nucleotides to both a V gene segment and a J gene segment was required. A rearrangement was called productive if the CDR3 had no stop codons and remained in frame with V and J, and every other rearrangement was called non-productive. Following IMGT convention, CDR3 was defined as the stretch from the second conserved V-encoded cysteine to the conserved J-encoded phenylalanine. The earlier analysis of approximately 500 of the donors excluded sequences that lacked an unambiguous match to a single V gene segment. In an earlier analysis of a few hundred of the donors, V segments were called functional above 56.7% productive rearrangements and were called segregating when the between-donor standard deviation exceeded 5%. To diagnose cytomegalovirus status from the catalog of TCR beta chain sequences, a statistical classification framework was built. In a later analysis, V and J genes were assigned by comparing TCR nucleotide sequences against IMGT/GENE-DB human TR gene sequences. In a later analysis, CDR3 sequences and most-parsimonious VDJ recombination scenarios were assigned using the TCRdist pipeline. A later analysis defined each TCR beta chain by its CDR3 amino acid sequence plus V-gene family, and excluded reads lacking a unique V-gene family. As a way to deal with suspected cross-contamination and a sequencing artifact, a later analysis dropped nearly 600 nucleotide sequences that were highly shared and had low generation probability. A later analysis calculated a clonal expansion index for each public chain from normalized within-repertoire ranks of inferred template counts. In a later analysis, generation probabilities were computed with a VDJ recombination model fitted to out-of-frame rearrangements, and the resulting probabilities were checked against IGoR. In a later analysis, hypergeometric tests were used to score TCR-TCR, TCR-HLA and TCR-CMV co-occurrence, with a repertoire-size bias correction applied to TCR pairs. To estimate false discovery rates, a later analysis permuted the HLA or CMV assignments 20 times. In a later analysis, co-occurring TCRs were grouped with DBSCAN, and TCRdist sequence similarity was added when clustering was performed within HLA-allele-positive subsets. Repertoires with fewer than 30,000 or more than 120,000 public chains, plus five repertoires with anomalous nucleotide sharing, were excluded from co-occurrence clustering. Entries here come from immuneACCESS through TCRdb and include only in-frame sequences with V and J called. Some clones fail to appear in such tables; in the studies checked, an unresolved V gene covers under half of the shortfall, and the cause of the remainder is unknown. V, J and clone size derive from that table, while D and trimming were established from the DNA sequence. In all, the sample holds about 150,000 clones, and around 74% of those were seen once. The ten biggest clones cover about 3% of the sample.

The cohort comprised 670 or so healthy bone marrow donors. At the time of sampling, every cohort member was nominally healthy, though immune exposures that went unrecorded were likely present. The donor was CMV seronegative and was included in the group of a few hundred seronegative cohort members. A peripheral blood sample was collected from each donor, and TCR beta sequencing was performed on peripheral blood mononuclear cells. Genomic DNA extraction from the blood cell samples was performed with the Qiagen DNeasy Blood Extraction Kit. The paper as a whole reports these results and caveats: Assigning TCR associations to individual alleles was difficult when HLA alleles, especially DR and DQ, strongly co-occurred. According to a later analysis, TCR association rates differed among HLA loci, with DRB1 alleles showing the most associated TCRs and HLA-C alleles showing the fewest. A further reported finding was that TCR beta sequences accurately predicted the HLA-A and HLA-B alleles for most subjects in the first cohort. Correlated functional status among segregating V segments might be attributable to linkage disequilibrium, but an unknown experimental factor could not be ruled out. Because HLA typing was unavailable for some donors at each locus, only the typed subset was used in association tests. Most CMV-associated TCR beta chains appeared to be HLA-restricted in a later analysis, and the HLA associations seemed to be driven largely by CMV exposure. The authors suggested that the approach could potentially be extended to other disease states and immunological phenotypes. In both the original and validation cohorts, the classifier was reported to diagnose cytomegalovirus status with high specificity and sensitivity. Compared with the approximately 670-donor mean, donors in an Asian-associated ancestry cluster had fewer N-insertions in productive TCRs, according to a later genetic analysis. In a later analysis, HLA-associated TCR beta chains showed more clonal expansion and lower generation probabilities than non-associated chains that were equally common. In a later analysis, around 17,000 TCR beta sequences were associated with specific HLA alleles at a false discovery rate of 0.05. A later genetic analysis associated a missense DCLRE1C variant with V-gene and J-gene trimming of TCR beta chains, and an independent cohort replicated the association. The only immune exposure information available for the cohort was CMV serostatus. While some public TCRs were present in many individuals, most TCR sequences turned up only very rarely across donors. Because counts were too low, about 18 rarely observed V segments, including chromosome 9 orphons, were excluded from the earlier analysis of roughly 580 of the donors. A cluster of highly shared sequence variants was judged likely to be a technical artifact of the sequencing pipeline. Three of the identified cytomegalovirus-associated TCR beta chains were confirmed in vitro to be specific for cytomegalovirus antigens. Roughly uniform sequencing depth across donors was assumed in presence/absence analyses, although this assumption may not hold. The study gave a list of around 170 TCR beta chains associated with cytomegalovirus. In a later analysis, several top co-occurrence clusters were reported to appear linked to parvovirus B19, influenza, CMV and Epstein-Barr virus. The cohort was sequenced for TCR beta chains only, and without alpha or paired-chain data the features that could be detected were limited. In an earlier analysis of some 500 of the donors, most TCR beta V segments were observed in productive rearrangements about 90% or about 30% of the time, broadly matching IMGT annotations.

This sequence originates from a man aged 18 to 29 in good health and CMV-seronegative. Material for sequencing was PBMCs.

CDR3 reads: CASSWGADSPLHF. Read as DNA, the sequence is TGTGCCAGCAGCTGGGGAGCCGATTCACCCCTCCACTTT. In this chain, TRBV5-4 is recombined with TRBJ1-6, with the identity of the D gene unclear. V is pared back by 3 bases and J by 8 bases, with 9 bases lying between the germline termini. The CDR3 measures 13 amino acids from cysteine to phenylalanine. The entry retains the CDR3 DNA only, 39 bases that are in frame from base 1. CDR1 and CDR2 (SGHNT, YYREEE) derive from the germline V gene (reference sequence). The entire variable domain, with the stretches around the CDR3 drawn from the reference TRBV5-4 and TRBJ1-6 proteins, is ETGVTQSPTHLIKTRGQQVTLRCSSQSGHNTVSWYQQALGQGPQFIFQYYREEENGRGNFPPRFSGLQFPNYSSELNVNALELDDSALYLCASSWGADSPLHFGNGTRLTVT.